Listed below are T cell receptor beta chains from one sample, sequenced in a study of regulatory and conventional T cells in RAG deficiency. Clones were sequenced by immunoSEQ multiplex PCR, and TCRdb holds only the in-frame ones, with some missing. The sample holds about 12,000 clones, about 92% seen once. These data also formed part of another study, on regulatory T cells.

The sample was CD4+ effector T cells sorted from blood. These receptors all stem from a human donor in good health. Each CDR3 is given with its conserved first and last residue. The D gene is left open where the match is weak. The size of a clone is reported for some rows only, either as once, few or many, or as a class for expanded clones.

d_gene,v_gene,abundance,j_gene,CDR3nt,CDR3aa
TRBD2,TRBV7-9,-,TRBJ2-7,TGTGCCAGCAGCTTAGCTAGCGGGAGCTCCTACGAGCAGTACTTC,CASSLASGSSYEQYF
TRBD1,TRBV13,-,TRBJ2-1,TGTGCCAGCAGCTTGGACAGGGTAAATGAGCAGTTCTTC,CASSLDRVNEQFF
-,TRBV10-3,few,TRBJ1-5,TGTGCCATCAGGTCTGAGGGGGGTCAGCCCCAGCATTTT,CAIRSEGGQPQHF
-,TRBV30,-,TRBJ1-4,TGTGCCTGGAGGCCGAGGCGGGAAAAACTGTTTTTT,CAWRPRREKLFF
-,TRBV7-9,-,TRBJ1-2,TGTGCCAGCAGCGAGGAAGGGGGTGCTTATGGCTACACCTTC,CASSEEGGAYGYTF
TRBD1,TRBV7-9,-,TRBJ1-3,TGTGCCAGCAGCCCAGACCCCAGGGGGGCCTTTGGAAACACCATATATTTT,CASSPDPRGAFGNTIYF
-,TRBV7-8,-,TRBJ2-3,TGTGCCAGCAGCCAACGGAGGGTCACAGATACGCAGTATTTT,CASSQRRVTDTQYF
-,TRBV5-1,-,TRBJ2-5,TGCGCCAGCAGTAGGGACGGCGAGGAGACCCAGTACTTC,CASSRDGEETQYF
TRBD2,TRBV27,-,TRBJ2-3,TGTGCCAGCAGTTTATTTCTTCGGGCGCGGGGGGGATTGGATACGCAGTATTTT,CASSLFLRARGGLDTQYF
-,TRBV5-1,once,TRBJ1-1,TGCGCCAGCAGAAACGCTTTTGAAGCTTTCTTT,CASRNAFEAFF
-,TRBV7-2,-,TRBJ1-5,TGTGCCAGCAGCAGACAGGGCAATCAGCCCCAGCATTTT,CASSRQGNQPQHF
-,TRBV5-1,-,TRBJ1-2,TGCGCCAGCAGCTTTGGAGAGACCTATGGCTACACCTTC,CASSFGETYGYTF
-,TRBV28,-,TRBJ1-1,TGTGCCAGTGACAGTGTCAACACTGAAGCTTTCTTT,CASDSVNTEAFF
-,TRBV28,-,TRBJ2-5,TGTGCCAGCCAATTAGGGGTTTGGGAGACCCAGTACTTC,CASQLGVWETQYF
-,TRBV11-2,-,TRBJ2-4,TGTGCCAGCAGCCAGATCGCAGGGTCCGGCATTCAGTACTTC,CASSQIAGSGIQYF
-,TRBV30,-,TRBJ1-1,TGTGCCTGGAGCCCGGGGCGGTTGAACACTGAAGCTTTCTTT,CAWSPGRLNTEAFF
-,TRBV11-2,-,TRBJ2-7,TGTGCCAGCAGCCTCGGACGAACCTACGAGCAGTACTTC,CASSLGRTYEQYF
-,TRBV19,-,TRBJ2-3,TGTGCCAGTAAGGCCAGGAGAGAAGGGGGCACAGATACGCAGTATTTT,CASKARREGGTDTQYF
TRBD1,TRBV5-1,-,TRBJ1-3,TGCGCCAGCAGCTTGGGACAGGGGAGAAACACCATATATTTT,CASSLGQGRNTIYF
-,TRBV10-2,-,TRBJ1-1,TGCGGAGAGGTAGACACTGAAGCTTTCTTT,CGEVDTEAFF
-,TRBV30,-,TRBJ1-1,TGTGCCTGGAGTGTAGGGCGGTTGAACACTGAAGCTTTCTTT,CAWSVGRLNTEAFF
TRBD2,TRBV9,once,TRBJ2-1,TGTGCCAGCAGCGTAGCACGGCTAGCGGGGGGTAGTAATGAGCAGTTCTTC,CASSVARLAGGSNEQFF
TRBD1,TRBV6-1,-,TRBJ1-5,TGTGCCAGCGGGGACAGAGGCAATCAGCCCCAGCATTTT,CASGDRGNQPQHF
-,TRBV6-9,-,TRBJ1-1,TGTGCCAGCAGTTACGTTCCAGGGACCGAAGCTTTCTTT,CASSYVPGTEAFF
-,TRBV6-4,-,TRBJ2-1,TGTGCCAGCAGGGGGGGAATAATCGGTGAGCAGTTCTTC,CASRGGIIGEQFF
-,TRBV28,-,TRBJ1-2,TGTGCCAGCAGGGCGGGGGACTATGGCTACACCTTC,CASRAGDYGYTF
TRBD1,TRBV5-4,-,TRBJ1-2,TGTGCCAGCAGCTTGCCGACAGGGGACTATGGCTACACCTTC,CASSLPTGDYGYTF
-,TRBV5-4,-,TRBJ2-1,TGTGCCAGCAGCCAACGGTTGGAGCTTGGTGAGCAGTTCTTC,CASSQRLELGEQFF